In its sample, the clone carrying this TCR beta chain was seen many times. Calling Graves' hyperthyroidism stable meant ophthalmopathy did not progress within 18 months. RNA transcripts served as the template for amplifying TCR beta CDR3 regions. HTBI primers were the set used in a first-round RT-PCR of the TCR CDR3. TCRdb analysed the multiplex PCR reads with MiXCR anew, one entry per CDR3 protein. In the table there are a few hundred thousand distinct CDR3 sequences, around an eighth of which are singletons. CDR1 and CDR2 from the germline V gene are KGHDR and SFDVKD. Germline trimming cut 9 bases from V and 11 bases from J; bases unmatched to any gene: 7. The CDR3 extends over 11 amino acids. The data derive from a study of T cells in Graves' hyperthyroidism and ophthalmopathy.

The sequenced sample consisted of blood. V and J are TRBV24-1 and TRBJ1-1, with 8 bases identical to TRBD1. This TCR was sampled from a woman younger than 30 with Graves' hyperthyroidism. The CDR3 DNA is TGTGCCACCGCCCAGGGGGCTCGGGCTTTCTTT. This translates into CATAQGARAFF.